This T cell receptor beta chain was documented in a study of immunodeficiency (dated by TCRdb to the late 2010s). Study-wide context: Repertoire analysis was performed to search for VDJ recombination defects and oligoclonality.

Genomic DNA was extracted using the QIAamp DNA Blood Mini Kit and was submitted for immunoSEQ repertoire analysis. CDR3 regions were amplified by multiplex PCR from a standard quantity of genomic DNA template. PCR products were sequenced on an Illumina platform. The study's own analysis went as follows. Alignment of sequences was done against a reference, and the V, D and J gene definitions came from IMGT. To get rid of PCR and sequencing errors, closely related sequences were merged using a nearest-neighbor clustering algorithm. V, D and J usage in productive unique and total sequences was analyzed using ImmunoSEQ Analyzer tools and R version 3.6.1. TCRdb mirrors the immuneACCESS table, restricted to in-frame sequences. Some clones are absent from its copies; in checked studies, under half trace to an unresolved V gene, and the reason for the others is unknown. From that table come the V and J calls and clone size; the DNA was used to work out D and trimming. This sample lists about 2,300 clones; roughly 86% were detected once. The top ten clones comprise around 7.9% of the sample.

General findings and caveats noted by the study authors: Based on top-100 and total clonotype frequencies, severe oligoclonality was found in patient CD8+ T cells but not in patient CD4+ T cells. In entropy comparisons, n=3 (open circles) was shown for patients versus healthy controls, and a thymic development effect was only suggested as possible. CD4+ T cell V-J pairing and productive entropy appeared similar between patients and controls.

Patients had fewer naive CD4 and especially CD8 T cells, with expanded effector memory subpopulations. Before TCR sequencing, CD3+CD4+ T cells were sorted from fresh PBMCs. To note about this clone: The clone's antigen remains unknown. No base quality values were provided; no much bigger clone lies one nucleotide off.

This receptor was taken from a girl aged 5-17 years with POLD1 deficiency. Input material: CD4+ T cells from blood.

The sequenced DNA is TGTGCCAGCAGCCAATGGAGCTCCTACAATGAGCAGTTCTTC. The encoded protein is CASSQWSSYNEQFF. In this chain, TRBV3-1 (or the pseudogene TRBV3-2) is recombined with TRBJ2-1, with the D gene too uncertain to name. V was cut back by 2 bases and J by 0 bases, leaving a gap of 5 bases between them. The germline V gene (reference sequence) gives CDR1 as LGHDT and CDR2 as YNNKEL. The CDR3 contains 14 residues, cysteine and phenylalanine counted. Only the CDR3 region is kept as DNA, spanning 42 bases read in frame from base 1.